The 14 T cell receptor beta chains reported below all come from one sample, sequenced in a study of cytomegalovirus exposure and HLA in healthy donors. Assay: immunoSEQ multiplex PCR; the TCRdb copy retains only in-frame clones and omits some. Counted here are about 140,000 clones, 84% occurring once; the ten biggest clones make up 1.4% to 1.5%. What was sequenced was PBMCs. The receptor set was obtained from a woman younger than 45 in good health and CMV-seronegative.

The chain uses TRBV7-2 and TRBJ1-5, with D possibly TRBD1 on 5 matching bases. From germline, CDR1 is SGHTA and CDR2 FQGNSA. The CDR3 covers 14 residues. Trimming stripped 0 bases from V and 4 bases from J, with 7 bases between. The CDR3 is CASSLAGRNQPQHF. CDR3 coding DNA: TGTGCCAGCAGCTTAGCGGGGCGTAATCAGCCCCAGCATTTT.

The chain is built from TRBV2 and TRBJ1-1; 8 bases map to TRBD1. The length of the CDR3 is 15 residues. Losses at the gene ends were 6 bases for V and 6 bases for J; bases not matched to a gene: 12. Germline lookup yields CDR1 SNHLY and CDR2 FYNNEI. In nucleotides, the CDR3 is TGTGCCAGCAGGAACACAGGGGGACGTGAGGCTGAAGCTTTCTTT. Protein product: CASRNTGGREAEAFF.

CDR3 DNA: TGTGCCAGCAGTTTAGCCGGGACAGGGCGTTACGAGCAGTACTTC. Amino acid sequence: CASSLAGTGRYEQYF. The V gene is TRBV27, the J gene TRBJ2-7; 9 bases align to TRBD1. V was pared by 2 bases and J by 4 bases, with 6 bases of the junction left unmatched. Germline V gives CDR1 MNHEY, CDR2 SMNVEV (reference sequence). There are 15 residues in the CDR3.

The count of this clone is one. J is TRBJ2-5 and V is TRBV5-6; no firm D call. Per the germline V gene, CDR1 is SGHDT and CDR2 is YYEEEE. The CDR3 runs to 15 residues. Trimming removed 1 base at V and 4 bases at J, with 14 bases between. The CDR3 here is CASSLPSWSRETQYF. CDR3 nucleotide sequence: TGTGCCAGCAGCTTGCCATCTTGGAGTCGAGAGACCCAGTACTTC. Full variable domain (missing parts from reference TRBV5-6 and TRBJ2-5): DAGVTQSPTHLIKTRGQQVTLRCSPKSGHDTVSWYQQALGQGPQFIFQYYEEEERQRGNFPDRFSGHQFPNYSSELNVNALLLGDSALYLCASSLPSWSRETQYFGPGTRLLVL.

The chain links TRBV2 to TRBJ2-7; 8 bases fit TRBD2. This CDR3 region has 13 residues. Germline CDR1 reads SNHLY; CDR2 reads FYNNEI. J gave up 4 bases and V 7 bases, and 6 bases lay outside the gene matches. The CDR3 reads CASISGVTYEQYF. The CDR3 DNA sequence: TGTGCCAGCATTAGCGGGGTTACGTACGAGCAGTACTTC.

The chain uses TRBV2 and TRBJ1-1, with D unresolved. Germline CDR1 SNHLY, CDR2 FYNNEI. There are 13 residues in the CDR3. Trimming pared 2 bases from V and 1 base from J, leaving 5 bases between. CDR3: CASSESGNTEAFF. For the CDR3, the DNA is TGTGCCAGCAGTGAATCAGGGAACACTGAAGCTTTCTTT.

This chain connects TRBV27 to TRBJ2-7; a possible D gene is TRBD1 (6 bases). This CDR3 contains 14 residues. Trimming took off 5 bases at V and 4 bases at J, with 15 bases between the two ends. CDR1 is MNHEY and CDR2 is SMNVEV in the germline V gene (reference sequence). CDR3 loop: CASSHNRDTYEQYF. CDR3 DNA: TGTGCCAGCAGTCACAACCGGGACACTTACGAGCAGTACTTC.

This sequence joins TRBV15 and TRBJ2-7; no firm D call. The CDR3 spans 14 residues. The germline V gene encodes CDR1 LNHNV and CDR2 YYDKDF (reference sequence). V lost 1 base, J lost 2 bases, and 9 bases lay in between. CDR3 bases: TGTGCCACCAGCAGAGGCGCAGGCGCCTACGAGCAGTACTTC. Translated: CATSRGAGAYEQYF.

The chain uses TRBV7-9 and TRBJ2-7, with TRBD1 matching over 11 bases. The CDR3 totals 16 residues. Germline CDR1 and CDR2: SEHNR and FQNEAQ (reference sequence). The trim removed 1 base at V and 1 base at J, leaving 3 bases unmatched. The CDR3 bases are TGTGCCAGCAGCTTAGGTGGACAGGGGGCTTCCTACGAGCAGTACTTC. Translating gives CASSLGGQGASYEQYF. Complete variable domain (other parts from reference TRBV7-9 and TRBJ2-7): DTGVSQNPRHKITKRGQNVTFRCDPISEHNRLYWYRQTLGQGPEFLTYFQNEAQLEKSRLLSDRFSAERPKGSFSTLEIQRTEQGDSAMYLCASSLGGQGASYEQYFGPGTRLTVT.

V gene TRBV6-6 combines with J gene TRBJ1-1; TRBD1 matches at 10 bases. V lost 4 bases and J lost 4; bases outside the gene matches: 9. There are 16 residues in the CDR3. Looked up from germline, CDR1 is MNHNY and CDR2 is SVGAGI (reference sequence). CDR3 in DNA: TGTGCCAGCAGTTCTCCCTCCGGGACAGGGGTCACTGAAGCTTTCTTT. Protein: CASSSPSGTGVTEAFF.

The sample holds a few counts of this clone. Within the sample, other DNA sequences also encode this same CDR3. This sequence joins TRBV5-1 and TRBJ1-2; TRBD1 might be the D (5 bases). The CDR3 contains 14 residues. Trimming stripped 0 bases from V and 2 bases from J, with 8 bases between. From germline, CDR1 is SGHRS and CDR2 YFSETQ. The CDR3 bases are TGCGCCAGCAGCTTGGTTACAGGAAACTATGGCTACACCTTC. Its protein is CASSLVTGNYGYTF.

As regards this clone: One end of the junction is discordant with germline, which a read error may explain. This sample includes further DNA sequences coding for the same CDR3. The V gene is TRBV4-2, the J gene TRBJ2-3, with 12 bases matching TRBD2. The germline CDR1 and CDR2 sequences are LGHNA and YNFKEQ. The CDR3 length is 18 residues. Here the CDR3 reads CASSQESALAGGQDTQYF. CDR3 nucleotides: TGTGCCAGTAGCCAAGAGTCTGCCCTAGCGGGGGGGCAGGATACGCAGTATTTT.

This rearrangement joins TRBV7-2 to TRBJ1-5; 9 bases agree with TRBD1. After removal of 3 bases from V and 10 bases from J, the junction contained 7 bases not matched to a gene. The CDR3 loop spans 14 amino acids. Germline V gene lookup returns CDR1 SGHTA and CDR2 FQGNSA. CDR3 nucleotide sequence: TGTGCCAGCAGCTTGACAGGGGGGACCGGTCCCCAGCATTTT. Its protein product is CASSLTGGTGPQHF. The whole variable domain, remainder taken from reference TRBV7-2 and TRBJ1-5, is GAGVSQSPSNKVTEKGKDVELRCDPISGHTALYWYRQSLGQGLEFLIYFQGNSAPDKSGLPSDRFSAERTGGSVSTLTIQRTQQEDSAVYLCASSLTGGTGPQHFGDGTRLSIL.

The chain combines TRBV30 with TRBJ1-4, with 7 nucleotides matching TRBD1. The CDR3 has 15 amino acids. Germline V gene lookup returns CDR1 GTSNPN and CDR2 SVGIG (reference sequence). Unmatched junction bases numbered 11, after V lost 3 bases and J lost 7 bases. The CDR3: CAWSRSAGGGEKLFF. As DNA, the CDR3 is TGTGCCTGGAGCCGGTCGGCAGGGGGAGGTGAAAAACTGTTTTTT.